This TCR beta chain was recorded in a study of T cells in Graves' hyperthyroidism and ophthalmopathy. Amplified regions were TCR beta CDR3 sequences from RNA transcripts. An initial round of RT-PCR targeting the TCR CDR3 relied on the HTBI primer set. TCRdb reprocessed the multiplex PCR reads with MiXCR, giving one entry per CDR3 protein. Of some 550,000 distinct CDR3 sequences listed, less than 25% are singletons. This clonotype was counted at least ten times. CDR1 and CDR2 from the germline V gene are MDHEN and SYDVKM. The CDR3 is made up of 11 amino acids. J gave up 8 bases and V 5 bases, and 2 bases lay outside the gene matches.

The clonotype was recovered from a man between 18 and 35 years old with Graves' hyperthyroidism. Source material: blood. The chain combines TRBV28 with TRBJ1-1; 7 nucleotides agree with TRBD1. The CDR3 DNA reads TGTGCCAGCAGTCCGGACAGGGAAGCTTTCTTT. It is translated as CASSPDREAFF.